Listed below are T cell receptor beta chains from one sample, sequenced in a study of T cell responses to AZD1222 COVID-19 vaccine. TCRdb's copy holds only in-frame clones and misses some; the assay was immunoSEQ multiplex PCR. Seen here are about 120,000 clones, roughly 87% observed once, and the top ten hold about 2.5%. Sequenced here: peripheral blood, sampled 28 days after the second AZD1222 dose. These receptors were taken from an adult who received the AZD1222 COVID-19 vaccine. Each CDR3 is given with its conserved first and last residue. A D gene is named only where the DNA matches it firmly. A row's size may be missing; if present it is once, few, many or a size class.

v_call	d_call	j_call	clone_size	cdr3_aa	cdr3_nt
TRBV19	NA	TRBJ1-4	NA	CASSVLSRTGNEKLFF	TGTGCCAGTAGTGTCCTGTCGCGAACGGGTAATGAAAAACTGTTTTTT
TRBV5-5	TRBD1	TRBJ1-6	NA	CASSPTGLALHF	TGTGCCAGCAGCCCGACAGGGTTAGCCCTCCACTTT
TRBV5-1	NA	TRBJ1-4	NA	CASSLSGDSNEKLFF	TGCGCCAGCAGCTTGTCCGGTGATAGTAATGAAAAACTGTTTTTT
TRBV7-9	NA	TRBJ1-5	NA	CASSPDRFNQPQHF	TGTGCCAGCAGCCCTGACAGATTCAATCAGCCCCAGCATTTT
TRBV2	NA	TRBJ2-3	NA	CASRQLTDTQYF	TGTGCCAGCCGTCAGTTAACAGATACGCAGTATTTT
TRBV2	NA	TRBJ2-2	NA	CASKDGEAGELFF	TGTGCCAGCAAGGACGGAGAAGCCGGGGAGCTGTTTTTT
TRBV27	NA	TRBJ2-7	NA	CASSLGVGGRYEQYF	TGTGCCAGCAGTTTAGGAGTTGGGGGGCGGTACGAGCAGTACTTC
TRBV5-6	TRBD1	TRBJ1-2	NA	CASSPQGDYYGYTF	TGTGCCAGCAGCCCGCAGGGGGATTACTATGGCTACACCTTC
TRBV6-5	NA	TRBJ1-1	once	CASTDRQGTEAFF	TGTGCCAGCACCGACCGGCAGGGGACTGAAGCTTTCTTT
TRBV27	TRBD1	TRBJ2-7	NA	CASSLSGTGAYEQYF	TGTGCCAGCAGTTTATCCGGGACAGGTGCCTACGAGCAGTACTTC
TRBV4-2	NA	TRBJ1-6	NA	CASSQESQGAYNSPLHF	TGTGCCAGCAGCCAAGAAAGTCAAGGGGCCTATAATTCACCCCTCCACTTT
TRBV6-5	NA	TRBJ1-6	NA	CASRGSSSYNSPLHF	TGTGCCAGCAGGGGGTCGAGCTCCTATAATTCACCCCTCCACTTT
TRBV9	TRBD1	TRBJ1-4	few	CASTGTGDRREKLFF	TGTGCCAGCACCGGAACAGGGGACCGTCGGGAAAAACTGTTTTTT
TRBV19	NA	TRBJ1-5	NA	CASSMGVRNQPQHF	TGTGCCAGTAGTATGGGGGTAAGAAATCAGCCCCAGCATTTT
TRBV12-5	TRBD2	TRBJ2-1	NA	CASGLSSGAILSRSYNEQFF	TGTGCTAGTGGTTTGTCTAGCGGGGCGATCCTATCCCGCTCCTACAATGAGCAGTTCTTC
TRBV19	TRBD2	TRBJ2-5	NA	CASSIRGGPQETQYF	TGTGCCAGTAGTATACGGGGGGGGCCTCAAGAGACCCAGTACTTC
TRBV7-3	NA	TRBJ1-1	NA	CASSLEGVRVRTEAFF	TGTGCCAGCAGCTTAGAGGGGGTCAGGGTTCGCACTGAAGCTTTCTTT
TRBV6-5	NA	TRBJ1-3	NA	CASSFRQGNTIYF	TGTGCCAGCAGTTTCCGGCAGGGAAACACCATATATTTT
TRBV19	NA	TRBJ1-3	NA	CASSANSGNTIYF	TGTGCCAGTAGTGCCAACTCTGGAAACACCATATATTTT
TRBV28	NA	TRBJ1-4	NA	CASSLVRRSNEKLFF	TGTGCCAGCAGTTTGGTTCGGCGGTCAAATGAAAAACTGTTTTTT
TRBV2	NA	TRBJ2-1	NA	CASSEGGDEQFF	TGTGCCAGCAGTGAAGGGGGTGATGAGCAGTTCTTC
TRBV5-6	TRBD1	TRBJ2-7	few	CASSSFGQAGKQYF	TGTGCCAGCAGCTCATTTGGACAGGCCGGGAAGCAGTACTTC
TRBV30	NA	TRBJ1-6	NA	CAWSGNSPLHF	TGTGCCTGGAGTGGAAATTCACCCCTCCACTTT
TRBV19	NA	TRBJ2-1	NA	CASSFLQGQRSYNEQFF	TGTGCCAGTAGTTTCCTACAGGGCCAACGCTCCTACAATGAGCAGTTCTTC
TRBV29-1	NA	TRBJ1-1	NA	CSGTLSGNTEAFF	TGCAGCGGGACTTTATCGGGGAACACTGAAGCTTTCTTT
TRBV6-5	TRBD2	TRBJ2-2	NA	CASGGGNTGELFF	TGTGCCAGCGGCGGGGGGAACACCGGGGAGCTGTTTTTT
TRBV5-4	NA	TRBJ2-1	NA	CASSGRKGSYNEQFF	TGTGCCAGCAGCGGGCGGAAGGGTTCCTACAATGAGCAGTTCTTC
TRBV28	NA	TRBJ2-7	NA	CASSFLSYEQYF	TGTGCCAGCAGTTTCCTATCCTACGAGCAGTACTTC
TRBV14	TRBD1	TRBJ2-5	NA	CASSQVRTGGLVTQYF	TGTGCCAGCAGCCAAGTGAGGACAGGGGGTTTGGTGACCCAGTACTTC
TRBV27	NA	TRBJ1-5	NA	CASSLESNSKLQHF	TGTGCCAGCAGTTTAGAGAGCAACTCTAAACTCCAGCATTTT
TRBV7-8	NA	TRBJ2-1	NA	CASSLVSLAGNEQFF	TGTGCCAGCAGCTTAGTCTCCCTAGCTGGCAATGAGCAGTTCTTC
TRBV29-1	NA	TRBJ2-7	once	CSVGFETYLGEQYF	TGCAGCGTTGGCTTTGAGACCTACCTTGGCGAGCAGTACTTC
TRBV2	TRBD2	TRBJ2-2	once	CASSPRTSGAGELFF	TGTGCCAGCAGCCCTAGGACTAGCGGGGCCGGGGAGCTGTTTTTT
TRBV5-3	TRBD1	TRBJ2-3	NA	CARSPRYSQGAVDTQYF	TGTGCCAGAAGCCCGCGCTATAGTCAGGGGGCGGTTGATACGCAGTATTTT
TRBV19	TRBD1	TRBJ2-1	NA	CASSISTGGDEQFF	TGTGCCAGTAGTATCTCTACAGGGGGCGATGAGCAGTTCTTC
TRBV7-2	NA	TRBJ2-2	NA	CASSLAGGKPGELFF	TGTGCCAGCAGCTTAGCAGGAGGAAAACCCGGGGAGCTGTTTTTT
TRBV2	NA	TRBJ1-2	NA	CASRPLGGYGYTF	TGTGCCAGCAGACCCTTAGGGGGCTATGGCTACACCTTC
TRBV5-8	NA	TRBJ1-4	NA	CASSFEGGTAEKLFF	TGTGCCAGCAGCTTTGAGGGGGGGACGGCCGAGAAACTGTTTTTT
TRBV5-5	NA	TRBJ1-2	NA	CASSPDGYYGYTF	TGTGCCAGCAGTCCTGACGGCTACTATGGCTACACCTTC
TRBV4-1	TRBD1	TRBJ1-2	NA	CASSQRQGPYGYTF	TGCGCCAGCAGCCAGCGACAGGGGCCTTATGGCTACACCTTC
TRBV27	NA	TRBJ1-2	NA	CASRPGQGNVGYYGYTF	TGTGCCAGCAGACCGGGTCAGGGGAATGTGGGGTACTATGGCTACACCTTC
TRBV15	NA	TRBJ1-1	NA	CATSRGDGNTEAFF	TGTGCCACCAGCAGGGGGGACGGGAACACTGAAGCTTTCTTT
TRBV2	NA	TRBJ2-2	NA	CASSDRSTSGELFF	TGTGCCAGCAGTGACAGGTCTACCTCCGGGGAGCTGTTTTTT
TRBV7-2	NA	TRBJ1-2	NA	CASSPNQAGYTF	TGTGCCAGCAGCCCGAACCAGGCCGGCTACACCTTC
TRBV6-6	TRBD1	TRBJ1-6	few	CASRTPDRELNSPLHF	TGTGCCAGCAGGACCCCGGACAGGGAGCTTAATTCACCCCTCCACTTT
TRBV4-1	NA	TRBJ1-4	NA	CASSQGAAEREKLFF	TGCGCCAGCAGCCAAGGGGCTGCGGAGCGGGAAAAACTGTTTTTT
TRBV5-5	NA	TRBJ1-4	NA	CASRTRANEKLFF	TGTGCCAGCAGAACTAGGGCTAATGAAAAACTGTTTTTT
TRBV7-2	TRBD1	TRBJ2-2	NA	CASSLGTGTNTGELFF	TGTGCCAGCAGCCTAGGGACAGGGACCAACACCGGGGAGCTGTTTTTT
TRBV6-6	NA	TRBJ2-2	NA	CASSYSGDTGELFF	TGTGCCAGCAGTTACTCGGGGGACACCGGGGAGCTGTTTTTT
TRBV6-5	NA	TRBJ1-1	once	CASSPGALTGAFF	TGTGCCAGCAGCCCCGGGGCGCTTACCGGGGCTTTCTTT
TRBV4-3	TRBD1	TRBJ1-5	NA	CASSQDLWTGYQPQHF	TGCGCCAGCAGCCAAGATCTATGGACAGGGTATCAGCCCCAGCATTTT
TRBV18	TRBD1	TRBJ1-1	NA	CASSPQGADTEAFF	TGTGCCAGCTCACCCCAGGGGGCGGACACTGAAGCTTTCTTT
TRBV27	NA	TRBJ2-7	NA	CASSFPRGEQYF	TGTGCCAGCAGTTTTCCCCGCGGCGAGCAGTACTTC